The entry below describes one TCR beta chain. The data belong to a study of shared clonotypes between healthy human individuals. Only in-frame clones appear in the TCRdb table, and some are missing; sequencing was by immunoSEQ multiplex PCR. The sample has more than 2,000,000 clones, roughly 92% seen once. Germline V gene data show CDR1 as MNHEY and CDR2 as SVGAGI. Trimming shortened V by 0 bases and J by 7 bases, and 9 bases separated the two germline ends. The CDR3 covers 14 residues. The specimen was naive CD4+ T cells sorted from blood. Subset meaning: CD45RA+ positively selected. The receptor was isolated from a man between 18 and 29 years old in good health. The rearrangement links TRBV6-5 to TRBJ2-2, with unresolved D. This CDR3 reads CASSYSPSNGELFF. CDR3 DNA: TGTGCCAGCAGTTACTCGCCCTCTAACGGGGAGCTGTTTTTT.